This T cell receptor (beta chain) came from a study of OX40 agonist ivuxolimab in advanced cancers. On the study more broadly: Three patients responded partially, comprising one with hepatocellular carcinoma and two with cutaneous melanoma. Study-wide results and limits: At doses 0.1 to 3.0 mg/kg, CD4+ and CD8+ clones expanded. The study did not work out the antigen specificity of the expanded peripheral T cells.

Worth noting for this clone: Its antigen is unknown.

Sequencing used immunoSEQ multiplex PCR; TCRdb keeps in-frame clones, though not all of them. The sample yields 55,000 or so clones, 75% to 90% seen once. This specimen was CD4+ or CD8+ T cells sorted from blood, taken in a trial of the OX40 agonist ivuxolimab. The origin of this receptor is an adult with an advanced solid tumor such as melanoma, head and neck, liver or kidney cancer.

The CDR3 sequence: CASSRLAGPYNEQFF. The CDR3 region has the DNA TGTGCCAGCAGTCGACTAGCGGGACCCTACAATGAGCAGTTCTTC. J is TRBJ2-1 and V is TRBV28; 11 positions agree with TRBD2. Trimming took 5 bases from V and 2 from J; bases not matched to a gene: 2. CDR3 length: 15 amino acids. Germline CDR1 reads MDHEN; CDR2 reads SYDVKM. The whole variable domain, filled in from reference TRBV28 and TRBJ2-1, reads DVKVTQSSRYLVKRTGEKVFLECVQDMDHENMFWYRQDPGLGLRLIYFSYDVKMKEKGDIPEGYSVSREKKERFSLILESASTNQTSMYLCASSRLAGPYNEQFFGPGTRLTVL.